These 8 T cell receptor beta chains were all obtained from the same sample, sequenced in a study of shared clonotypes between healthy human individuals. TCRdb's table, derived via immunoSEQ multiplex PCR, lists solely in-frame clones and lacks some. The profile covers under 1,100,000 clones, with 75% appearing a single time and 1.5% taken by the ten largest. Sequences were obtained from memory CD4+ T cells sorted from blood. This sample's subset: CD45RA-negative fraction. The receptors derive from a man aged 18-30 years in good health.

The chain carries TRBV9 and TRBJ1-4, with D maybe TRBD1 (5 bases). This CDR3 region has 14 residues. CDR1 is SGDLS, CDR2 YYNGEE, per germline. Trimming shortened V by 3 bases and J by 8 bases, and 14 bases separated the two germline ends. For the CDR3, the DNA is TGTGCCAGCAGCGCCCGGGACGTCCGCGAAAAACTGTTTTTT. As protein: CASSARDVREKLFF.

This chain uses TRBV7-8 with TRBJ2-5; a weak D match, TRBD2 (5 bases). V was clipped by 0 bases and J by 5 bases, with 13 bases between them. The CDR3 is 15 amino acids. From germline, CDR1 is SGHVS and CDR2 FQNEAQ. The CDR3 loop reads CASSLAGVLQETQYF. CDR3 bases: TGTGCCAGCAGCTTAGCGGGAGTTCTTCAGGAGACCCAGTACTTC.

The rearrangement joins TRBV30 to TRBJ2-5; D ambiguous. TRBJ2-7 explains the end of the DNA better; the J call may be wrong. The length of the CDR3 is 12 residues. Per germline, CDR1 GTSNPN and CDR2 SVGIG (reference sequence). CDR3 nucleotide sequence: TGTGCCTGTCTTAGCCCGTCCTACGAGCAGTACTTC. It is translated as CACLSPSYEQYF.

The V and J genes are TRBV5-8 and TRBJ2-1; 8 bases are shared with TRBD1. The CDR3 has 17 amino acids. Per the germline V gene, CDR1 is SGHTS and CDR2 is YDEGEE. After removal of 1 base from V and 0 bases from J, the junction contained 6 bases not matched to a gene. The CDR3 sequence is CASSLKQGAVSYNEQFF. In nucleotides, the CDR3 is TGTGCCAGCAGCTTGAAGCAGGGGGCCGTCTCCTACAATGAGCAGTTCTTC.

This chain uses TRBV2 with TRBJ1-5; 9 bases agree with TRBD1. This CDR3 is 15 amino acids long. V shed 5 bases and J 7 bases; nucleotides not matched to a gene: 9. CDR1 SNHLY and CDR2 FYNNEI come from the germline V gene. The CDR3 region has the DNA TGTGCCAGCAGTTACCAGACAGGGGGTGGACAGCCCCAGCATTTT. Translated, it gives CASSYQTGGGQPQHF. Full variable domain (outside the CDR3, taken from reference TRBV2 and TRBJ1-5): EPEVTQTPSHQVTQMGQEVILRCVPISNHLYFYWYRQILGQKVEFLVSFYNNEISEKSEIFDDQFSVERPDGSNFTLKIRSTKLEDSAMYFCASSYQTGGGQPQHFGDGTRLSIL.

The chain recombines TRBV30 with TRBJ2-1; the D call may be TRBD1 or TRBD2 (5 bases each). This CDR3 has 20 amino acids. Germline CDR1 GTSNPN, CDR2 SVGIG (reference sequence). With 3 bases removed from V and 1 base from J, the gap between germline ends came to 28 bases. CDR3 residues: CAWRVFLGDPSSSSYNEQFF. The CDR3 nucleotides read TGTGCCTGGAGGGTCTTCCTCGGGGACCCCTCTTCTTCGTCCTACAATGAGCAGTTCTTC.

The rearrangement links TRBV30 to TRBJ1-2; TRBD1 aligns across 7 bases. The CDR3 is made up of 13 amino acids. V lost 3 bases, J lost 9 bases, and 10 bases stayed unmatched. In germline, CDR1 is GTSNPN, CDR2 SVGIG (reference sequence). CDR3 nucleotides: TGTGCCTGGAGACAGGGGATTCGTAAAAGCTACACCTTC. Its translation is CAWRQGIRKSYTF.

V and J are TRBV5-5 and TRBJ2-6; maybe TRBD1 (5 bases). The CDR3 consists of 15 residues. The germline gives CDR1 SGHKS, CDR2 YYEKEE (reference sequence). V was trimmed by 1 base and J by 2 bases, leaving 7 bases between them. CDR3 nucleotides: TGTGCCAGCAGCTTGTGGGGCCCTGGGGCCAACGTCCTGACTTTC. It codes for CASSLWGPGANVLTF.